This T cell receptor (beta chain) was sequenced in a study of blood T cell repertoires in COVID-19. Across the study: Acute-phase and convalescent COVID-19 samples originated in the United States, Italy and Spain.

Germline CDR1 LNHDA, CDR2 SQIVND (reference sequence). With 3 bases removed from V and 0 bases from J, the gap between germline ends came to 9 bases. This CDR3 comprises 15 residues. Libraries were prepared by immunoSEQ multiplex PCR; TCRdb keeps only in-frame clonotypes and omits some of them. The sample includes some 180,000 clones, more than 80% of them seen just once. The sequencing input was peripheral blood. The clonotype originates from a woman in her fifties or sixties with acute or convalescent COVID-19. This rearrangement joins TRBV19 to TRBJ2-1; D is undetermined. Written as DNA, the CDR3 is TGTGCCAGTAGTATTAGCCTAAGCTCCTACAATGAGCAGTTCTTC. It translates to CASSISLSSYNEQFF.